This T cell receptor (beta chain) came from a study of human T cells and chemical hapten exposure. Study information: Patients, predominantly female, presented with alopecia areata, totalis or universalis. Study-wide results and limits: Counts of TCRs above 1 in 1000 frequency stayed unchanged with DPC sensitization.

Points on this clonotype: As yet, its antigen is unknown.

TCRdb called the RACE reads again in MiXCR, with one record for every CDR3 protein. Of approximately 74,000 distinct CDR3 sequences in the sample, 30% to 35% were seen once. CDR1 is PRHDT, CDR2 FYEKMQ, per germline (reference sequence). V was clipped by 4 bases and J by 6 bases; unmatched bases: 4. The CDR3 spans 13 residues. Time point here: patch test 1, 2 weeks after DPC sensitization. Specified treatment: therapeutic diphenylcyclopropenone sensitization with weekly scalp DPC. Ahead of applying each patch test, blood was sampled. The chain links TRBV13 to TRBJ2-3; 7 nucleotides align to TRBD1. The receptor was isolated from a man in his forties with alopecia areata. Some clones in this sample may be carry-over from other donors' samples. The sample consisted of whole blood, taken in connection with sensitization to the hapten diphenylcyclopropenone (DPC). The CDR3 bases are TGTGCCAGCAGCTCTTACAGGGGTGATACGCAGTATTTT. This gives the protein CASSSYRGDTQYF.